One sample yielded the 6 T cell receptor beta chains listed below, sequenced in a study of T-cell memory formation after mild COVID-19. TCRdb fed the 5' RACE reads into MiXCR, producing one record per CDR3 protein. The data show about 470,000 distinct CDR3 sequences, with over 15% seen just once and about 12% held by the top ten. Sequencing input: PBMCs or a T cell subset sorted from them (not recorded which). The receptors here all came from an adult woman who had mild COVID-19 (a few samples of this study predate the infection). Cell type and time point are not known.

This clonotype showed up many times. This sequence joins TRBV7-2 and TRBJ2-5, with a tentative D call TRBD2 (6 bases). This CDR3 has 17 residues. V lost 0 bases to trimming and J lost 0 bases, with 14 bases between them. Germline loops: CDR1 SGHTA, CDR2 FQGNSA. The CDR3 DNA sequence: TGTGCCAGCAGCTTAGCTCGGGGGAGCCGGTACCAAGAGACCCAGTACTTC. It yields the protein CASSLARGSRYQETQYF.

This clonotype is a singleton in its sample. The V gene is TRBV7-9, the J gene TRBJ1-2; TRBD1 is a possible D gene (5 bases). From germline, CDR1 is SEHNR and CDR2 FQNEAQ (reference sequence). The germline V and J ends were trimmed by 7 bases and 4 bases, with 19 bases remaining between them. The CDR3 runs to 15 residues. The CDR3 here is CASTQLQRGSYGYTF. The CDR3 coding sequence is TGTGCCAGCACCCAGCTCCAGAGGGGTAGCTATGGCTACACCTTC.

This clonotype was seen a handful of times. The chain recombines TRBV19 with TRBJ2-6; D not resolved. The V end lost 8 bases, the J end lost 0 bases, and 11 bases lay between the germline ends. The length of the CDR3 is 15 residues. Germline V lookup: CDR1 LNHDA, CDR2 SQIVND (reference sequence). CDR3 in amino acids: CASRVGFSGANVLTF. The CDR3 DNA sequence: TGTGCCAGTCGTGTTGGGTTCTCTGGGGCCAACGTCCTGACTTTC.

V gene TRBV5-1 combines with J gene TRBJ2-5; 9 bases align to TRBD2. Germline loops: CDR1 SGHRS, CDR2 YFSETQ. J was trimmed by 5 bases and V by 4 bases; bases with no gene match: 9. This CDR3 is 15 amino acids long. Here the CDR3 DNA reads TGCGCCAGCAGCGCGAGACCGGGACTAGCCGAGACCCAGTACTTC. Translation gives CASSARPGLAETQYF. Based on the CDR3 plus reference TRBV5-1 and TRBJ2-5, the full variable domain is KAGVTQTPRYLIKTRGQQVTLSCSPISGHRSVSWYQQTPGQGLQFLFEYFSETQRNKGNFPGRFSGRQFSNSRSEMNVSTLELGDSALYLCASSARPGLAETQYFGPGTRLLVL.

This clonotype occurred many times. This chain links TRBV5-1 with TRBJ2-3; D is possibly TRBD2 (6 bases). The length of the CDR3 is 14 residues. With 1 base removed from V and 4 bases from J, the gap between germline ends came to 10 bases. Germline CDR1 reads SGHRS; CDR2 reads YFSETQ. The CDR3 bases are TGCGCCAGCAGCTTGTTGCGGGGAGCAGATACGCAGTATTTT. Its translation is CASSLLRGADTQYF. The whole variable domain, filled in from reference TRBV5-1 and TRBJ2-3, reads KAGVTQTPRYLIKTRGQQVTLSCSPISGHRSVSWYQQTPGQGLQFLFEYFSETQRNKGNFPGRFSGRQFSNSRSEMNVSTLELGDSALYLCASSLLRGADTQYFGPGTRLTVL.

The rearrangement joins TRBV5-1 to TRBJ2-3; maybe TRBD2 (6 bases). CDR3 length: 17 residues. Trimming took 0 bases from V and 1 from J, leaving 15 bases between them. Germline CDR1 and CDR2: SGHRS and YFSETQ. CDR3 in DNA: TGCGCCAGCAGCTTGGCTGGTGGAGCGGGCCGCACAGATACGCAGTATTTT. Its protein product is CASSLAGGAGRTDTQYF.